This T cell receptor beta chain was observed in a study of CD8 T cells in Susac syndrome (dated by TCRdb to about 2019). Regarding the study in general: Among the Susac syndrome patients who were sequenced, clinically active disease was present in about 6 and clinical remission was observed in fewer than 10. At blood withdrawal, Susac syndrome patients were either therapy-naive, taking corticosteroids (in some cases with IVIg as well), or taking IVIg alone. Repertoire sequencing was used to test whether CD8+ T cell activation and differentiation in Susac syndrome was antigen driven.

Broad study findings and their caveats: No clonal expansion was detected in the CD4+ T cell repertoire of Susac syndrome patients. The number of individuals in the TCR sequencing and HLA analysis was acknowledged as relatively small.

Peripheral blood CD8+ and CD4+ T cells from healthy donors, Susac syndrome patients and multiple sclerosis patients were profiled by high-throughput TCR beta sequencing. The Susac syndrome patients fulfilled recently defined diagnostic criteria for definite or probable disease. CD8+ TEMRA cells were enriched by FACS, while bulk CD8+ and CD4+ T cells were purified by magnetic negative isolation. Blood was collected in EDTA tubes and processed within 24 hours, with PBMCs isolated through density gradient centrifugation. PBMCs intended for TCR sequencing were cryopreserved in liquid nitrogen and thawed later in a water bath at 37 degrees C. The sorted or isolated CD4+, CD8+ and CD8+ TEMRA cells had a purity of 90% or higher. Deletion took 5 bases off V and 4 bases off J, with a span of 14 bases between the germline ends. As encoded in the germline V gene (reference sequence), CDR1 is LNHDA while CDR2 is SQIVND. The CDR3 holds 15 amino acids from the cysteine to the phenylalanine. Left in the record is the CDR3 DNA by itself, 45 bases read in frame from the first base.

RNA was extracted using the RNeasy kit, and about 0.5 to 1 ug of the RNA was reverse transcribed with random hexamers. TCR beta CDR3 regions were amplified with the immunoSEQ multiplex PCR assay covering 54 Vbeta and 13 Jbeta segments. To correct PCR amplification bias, a synthetic template baseline was used for both primer optimization and computational correction. Per the source publication's procedure: Reads were annotated to V, D and J genes per IMGT and analyzed with immunoSEQ Analyzer, keeping only productive sequences. To calculate clonality, Shannon entropy was normalized by log2 of the number of productive unique sequences and then subtracted from one. Public and private clones were assessed among the 100 most prevalent clones of each patient and control. Susac-specific clones were defined as absent from healthy and MS cohorts, some 1,000 published viral clones and other ImmuneACCESS disease sequences. TCRdb passed the public sequencing reads through fastp at Q25 and MiXCR, retaining productive beta sequences. Rows are combined by CDR3 protein, so each entry shows the most common genes and DNA. The V and J calls were determined by TCRdb, not by the authors. Recorded for this sample are under 200,000 distinct CDR3 sequences; approximately 94% of them occurred a single time. Over 0.095% of the sample rests with the top ten.

About this clonotype: It lacks a known antigen. Base qualities are missing; no much larger clone stands one base away.

The chain is assembled from TRBV19 and TRBJ2-2, and perhaps TRBD1 as D gene, on 7 matching bases. The TCR was taken from a human donor with Susac syndrome. Source material: CD4+ T cells from PBMCs. The CDR3 reads CASSAHRGGTGELFF. DNA sequence: TGTGCCAGTAGTGCTCACAGGGGAGGCACCGGGGAGCTGTTTTTT.